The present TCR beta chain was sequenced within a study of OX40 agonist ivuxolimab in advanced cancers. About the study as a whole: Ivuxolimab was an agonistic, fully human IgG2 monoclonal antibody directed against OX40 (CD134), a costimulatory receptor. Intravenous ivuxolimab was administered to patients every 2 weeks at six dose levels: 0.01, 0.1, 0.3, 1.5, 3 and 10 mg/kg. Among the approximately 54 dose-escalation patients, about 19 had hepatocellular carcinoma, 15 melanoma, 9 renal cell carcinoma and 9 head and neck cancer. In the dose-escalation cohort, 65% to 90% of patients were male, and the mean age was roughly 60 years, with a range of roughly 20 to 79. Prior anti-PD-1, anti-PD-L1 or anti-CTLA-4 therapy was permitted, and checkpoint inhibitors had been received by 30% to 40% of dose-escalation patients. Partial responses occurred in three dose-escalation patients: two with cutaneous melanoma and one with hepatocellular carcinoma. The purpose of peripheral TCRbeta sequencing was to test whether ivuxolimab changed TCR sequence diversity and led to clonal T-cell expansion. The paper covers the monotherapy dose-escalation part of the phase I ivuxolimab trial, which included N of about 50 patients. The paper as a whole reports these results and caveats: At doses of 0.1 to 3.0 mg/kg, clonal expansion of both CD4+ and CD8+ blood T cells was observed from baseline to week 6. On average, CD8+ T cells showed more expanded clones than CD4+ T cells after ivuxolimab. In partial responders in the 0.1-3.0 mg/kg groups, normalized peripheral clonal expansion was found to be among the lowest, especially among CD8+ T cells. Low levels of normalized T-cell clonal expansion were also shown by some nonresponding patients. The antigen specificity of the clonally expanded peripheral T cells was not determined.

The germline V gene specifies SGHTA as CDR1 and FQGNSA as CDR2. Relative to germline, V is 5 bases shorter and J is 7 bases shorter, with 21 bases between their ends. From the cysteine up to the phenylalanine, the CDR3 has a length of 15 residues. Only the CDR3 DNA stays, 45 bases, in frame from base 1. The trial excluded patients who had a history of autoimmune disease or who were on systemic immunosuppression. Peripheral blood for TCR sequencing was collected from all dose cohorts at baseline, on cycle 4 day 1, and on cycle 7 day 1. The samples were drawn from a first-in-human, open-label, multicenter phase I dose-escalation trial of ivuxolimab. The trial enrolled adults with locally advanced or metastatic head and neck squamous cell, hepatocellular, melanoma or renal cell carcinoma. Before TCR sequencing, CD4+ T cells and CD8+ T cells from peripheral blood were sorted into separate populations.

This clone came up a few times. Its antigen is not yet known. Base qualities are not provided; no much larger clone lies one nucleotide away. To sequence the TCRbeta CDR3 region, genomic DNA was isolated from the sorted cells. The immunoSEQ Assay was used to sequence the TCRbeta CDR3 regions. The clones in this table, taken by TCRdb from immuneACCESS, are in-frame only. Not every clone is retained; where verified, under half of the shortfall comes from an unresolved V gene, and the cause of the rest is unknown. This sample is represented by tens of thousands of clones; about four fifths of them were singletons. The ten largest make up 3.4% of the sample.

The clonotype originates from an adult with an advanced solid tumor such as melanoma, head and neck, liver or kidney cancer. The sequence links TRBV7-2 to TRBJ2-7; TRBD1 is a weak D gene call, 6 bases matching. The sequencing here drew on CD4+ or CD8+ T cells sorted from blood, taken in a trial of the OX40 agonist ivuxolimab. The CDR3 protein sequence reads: CASSKGGTPTREQYF. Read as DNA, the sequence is TGTGCCAGCAGCAAAGGGGGTACTCCTACGCGGGAGCAGTACTTC.